Shown below are 32 T cell receptor beta chains from a single sample sequenced in a study of human T cells and chemical hapten exposure. TCRdb ran MiXCR on the RACE reads and lists one entry per CDR3 protein. The profile shows 43,000 or so distinct CDR3 sequences, about 3.9% of them singletons. Time point denoted: healthy volunteer bleed at 2 weeks. The starting material, unfractionated whole blood, was used for total RNA extraction. The specimen was whole blood. These receptors were obtained from a female donor in good health. Some clones in this sample may be carry-over from other donors' samples.

This clonotype was recorded at least ten times. The CDR3 spells CASSFDGLVTDTQYF. CDR3 bases: TGTGCCAGCAGCTTTGATGGTTTAGTTACAGATACGCAGTATTTT. The chain combines TRBV7-3 with TRBJ2-3; D is undetermined. This CDR3 is built from 15 residues. The germline CDR1 and CDR2 sequences are SGHTA and FQGTGA. Trimming cost V 3 bases and J 3 bases, with 13 bases left between them.

The gene calls are TRBV2 and TRBJ2-3; D not resolved. V was pared by 8 bases and J by 11 bases, with 17 bases between. The germline gives CDR1 SNHLY, CDR2 FYNNEI. The length of the CDR3 is 12 residues. This CDR3 reads CASLMSDTQQYF. CDR3 DNA: TGTGCCAGCCTAATGAGTGATACTCAGCAGTATTTT.

This clonotype appeared many times. The chain couples TRBV7-9 to TRBJ2-3; 11 nucleotides align to TRBD2. The CDR3 extends over 16 amino acids. J lost 1 base, V lost 5 bases, and 5 bases had no gene match. Germline V lookup: CDR1 SEHNR, CDR2 FQNEAQ (reference sequence). The DNA of the CDR3 is TGTGCCAGCAGCCCCCTGACTAGCGGGGGCACAGATACGCAGTATTTT. Amino acid sequence: CASSPLTSGGTDTQYF.

The table lists this clonotype with many counts. The CDR3 reads CSAVDRGKGNTGELFF. CDR3 DNA sequence: TGCAGTGCTGTAGACAGGGGAAAGGGGAACACCGGGGAGCTGTTTTTT. This chain connects TRBV20-1 to TRBJ2-2; 8 bases are a match to TRBD1. The CDR3 is made up of 16 amino acids. V lost 5 bases to trimming and J lost 1 base; unmatched junction nucleotides: 9. Germline loops: CDR1 DFQATT, CDR2 SNEGSKA (reference sequence).

This clonotype has a count of ten or more. This rearrangement joins TRBV12-3 or TRBV12-4 to TRBJ1-1; no firm D call. CDR3 length: 13 residues. The V end lost 5 bases, the J end lost 3 bases, and 10 bases lay between the germline ends. CDR3 nucleotides: TGTGCCAGCAGTCTCAGCTTGGACACTGAAGCTTTCTTT. Protein sequence: CASSLSLDTEAFF.

This clonotype came up many times. The chain employs TRBV29-1 and TRBJ1-3; 7 bases align to TRBD1. Trimming cost V 6 bases and J 2 bases; bases outside gene matches: 4. CDR1 and CDR2 from the germline V gene are SQVTM and ANQGSEA. CDR3 length: 13 amino acids. CDR3 in DNA: TGCAGCGTGGTCACAGGGGCTGGAAACACCATATATTTT. Protein: CSVVTGAGNTIYF. The variable domain in full, completed from reference TRBV29-1 and TRBJ1-3, reads SAVISQKPSRDICQRGTSLTIQCQVDSQVTMMFWYRQQPGQSLTLIATANQGSEATYESGFVIDKFPISRPNLTFSTLTVSNMSPEDSSIYLCSVVTGAGNTIYFGEGSWLTVV.

In its sample, this clonotype was seen many times. The V call is TRBV28, the J call TRBJ1-2; the match to TRBD1 covers 9 bases. The germline gives CDR1 MDHEN, CDR2 SYDVKM. The junction had 3 bases not matched to a gene; V was cut back by 5 bases and J by 5 bases. This CDR3 contains 13 residues. CDR3 in DNA: TGTGCCAGCAGTCCGGGACAGGGATATGGCTACACCTTC. It encodes CASSPGQGYGYTF.

The chain links TRBV3-1 to TRBJ2-3; 10 bases match TRBD2. The CDR3 has 15 residues. V trimming: 3 bases; J trimming: 4 bases; junction bases outside the gene matches: 4. CDR1 is LGHDT, CDR2 YNNKEL, per germline (reference sequence). In nucleotides, the CDR3 is TGTGCCAGCAGCCATAGCGGGGGGTCCCCAGATACGCAGTATTTT. Residues: CASSHSGGSPDTQYF.

This clonotype was found many times. The gene calls are TRBV6-1 and TRBJ1-2; no firm D call. Trimming shortened V by 2 bases and J by 2 bases, and 12 bases separated the two germline ends. Germline V gives CDR1 MNHNS, CDR2 SASEGT. The length of the CDR3 is 15 residues. CDR3 nucleotide sequence: TGTGCCAGCAGTGAATTGGCAGATCTAAACTATGGCTACACCTTC. Translated: CASSELADLNYGYTF.

The rearrangement uses TRBV5-1 and TRBJ1-3; D not resolved. Trimming pared 0 bases from V and 0 bases from J, leaving 7 bases between. CDR3 length equals 15 residues. CDR1 and CDR2 (germline): SGHRS, YFSETQ. The CDR3: CASSLGGSSGNTIYF. CDR3 bases: TGCGCCAGCAGCTTGGGTGGGTCCTCTGGAAACACCATATATTTT.

In this sample, this clonotype turned up many times. The J gene is TRBJ1-2, the V gene TRBV5-1; D not certain. Trimming took off 4 bases at V and 4 bases at J, with 17 bases between the two ends. The CDR3 consists of 15 residues. CDR1 is SGHRS and CDR2 is YFSETQ in the germline V gene. The CDR3 here is CASSPGGSNPYGYTF. The CDR3 region has the DNA TGCGCCAGCAGCCCGGGAGGGAGTAATCCCTATGGCTACACCTTC.

The sample holds many counts of this clonotype. The J gene is TRBJ2-2, the V gene TRBV21-1; the listed D gene, TRBD1, was not tested against the DNA. TRBV21-1 is a documented pseudogene. The CDR3 runs 16 residues. The CDR3 nucleotides are TGTGCCAGCAGCAAACTTTGGGGGGAAAGCACCGGGGAGCTGTTTTTT. Amino acids: CASSKLWGESTGELFF.

About this clonotype itself: One end of the junction varies from germline; a read error may be responsible. J is TRBJ1-5 and V is TRBV7-9; D call uncertain. The CDR3 is 12 amino acids. Germline V CDR1 and CDR2: SEHNR, FQNEAQ (reference sequence). The CDR3 nucleotides are TGTGCCAGCAGCTTAGACAAGCAGCACCAGCATTTT. Its protein product is CASSLDKQHQHF.

This chain uses TRBV11-1 with TRBJ1-4; 9 nucleotides agree with TRBD1. V lost 5 bases to trimming and J lost 8 bases; unmatched junction nucleotides: 6. Germline CDR1 is SGHAT and CDR2 is FQDESV (reference sequence). The CDR3 consists of 14 residues. The CDR3 DNA sequence: TGTGCCAGCAGCCTACAGGGGGCTGAAGAAAAACTGTTTTTT. It translates to CASSLQGAEEKLFF.

This clonotype has a count of ten or more. The V call is TRBV7-9, the J call TRBJ2-1; 8 bases fit TRBD1. The CDR3 length is 14 residues. The J segment lost 4 bases and the V segment lost 6 bases, leaving 5 bases of the junction unmatched. Germline CDR1 reads SEHNR; CDR2 reads FQNEAQ (reference sequence). The CDR3 DNA follows: TGTGCCAGCAGAAAGACAGGGGAATACAATGAGCAGTTCTTC. Its translation: CASRKTGEYNEQFF.

This clonotype was detected ten times or more. This sequence joins TRBV12-3 or TRBV12-4 and TRBJ2-3; 12 positions agree with TRBD2. The V segment lost 5 bases and the J segment 2 bases; nucleotides outside the gene matches: 2. The CDR3 covers 15 residues. This chain's CDR3 is CASSPSGGVTDTQYF. CDR3 bases: TGTGCCAGCAGTCCTAGCGGGGGGGTCACAGATACGCAGTATTTT.

In its sample, this clonotype was seen a few times. The V and J genes are TRBV3-1 and TRBJ2-1; TRBD2 agrees at 11 bases. The CDR3 is 15 residues long. CDR1 is LGHDT and CDR2 is YNNKEL in the germline V gene (reference sequence). V was clipped by 4 bases and J by 4 bases; unmatched bases: 3. The CDR3 loop is CASSPTSGAYNEQFF. The CDR3 DNA reads as TGTGCCAGCAGCCCGACTAGCGGGGCTTACAATGAGCAGTTCTTC.

This clonotype was counted only a few times. The chain joins TRBV3-1 to TRBJ1-1; D is unclear. CDR1 LGHDT and CDR2 YNNKEL come from the germline V gene (reference sequence). V was clipped by 4 bases and J by 0 bases, with 15 bases between them. The CDR3 is made up of 16 amino acids. The CDR3 sequence: CASSPHPTVMNTEAFF. The CDR3 nucleotides are TGTGCCAGCAGCCCGCATCCAACAGTGATGAACACTGAAGCTTTCTTT.

This clonotype was counted only a few times. The CDR3 is CSARWGQGAIDTQYF. In nucleotides, the CDR3 is TGCAGTGCTAGATGGGGACAGGGGGCGATAGATACGCAGTATTTT. This chain uses TRBV20-1 with TRBJ2-3; the match to TRBD1 covers 12 bases. The CDR3 has 15 residues. Germline CDR1 reads DFQATT; CDR2 reads SNEGSKA (reference sequence). V lost 2 bases and J lost 5; bases outside the gene matches: 5.

This clonotype was observed a handful of times. The chain uses TRBV10-2 and TRBJ2-3; TRBD2 matches 15 bases. The V gene end was trimmed by 3 bases and the J gene end by 2 bases; junction bases not matched to a gene: 6. This CDR3 comprises 18 residues. Germline assignment: CDR1 WSHSY and CDR2 SAAADI. The CDR3 loop reads CASSDQGLAGGITDTQYF. CDR3 DNA sequence: TGCGCCAGCAGTGATCAAGGACTAGCGGGGGGGATCACAGATACGCAGTATTTT.

The sample holds a few counts of this clonotype. The chain joins TRBV7-2 to TRBJ2-4; D possibly matches TRBD1 or TRBD2 (6 bases each). There are 13 residues in the CDR3. V lost 5 bases and J lost 6, with 11 bases in between. The germline CDR1 and CDR2 sequences are SGHTA and FQGNSA. The CDR3 spells CASSPEGGNIQYF. CDR3 nucleotide sequence: TGTGCCAGCAGCCCGGAGGGGGGAAACATTCAGTACTTC.

There are many counts of this clonotype. In DNA form, the CDR3 reads TGTGCCAGCAGGGGGTGGGGAAGTTCGAACACCGGGGAGCTGTTTTTT. Its translation: CASRGWGSSNTGELFF. This sequence joins TRBV12-3 or TRBV12-4 and TRBJ2-2; the D is unclear. Deletions cut 6 bases from V and 0 bases from J, with 14 bases between. CDR3 size: 16 residues.

The V call is TRBV19, the J call TRBJ1-6; perhaps TRBD1 as D (5 bases). This CDR3 has 16 residues. The V end was cut by 5 bases, the J end by 7 bases, with 18 bases between. CDR1 is LNHDA and CDR2 is SQIVND in the germline V gene (reference sequence). CDR3 residues: CASSVLTGWGNSPLHF. CDR3 coding DNA: TGTGCCAGTAGTGTTCTCACGGGTTGGGGGAATTCACCCCTCCACTTT.

This clonotype was recorded at least ten times. This rearrangement joins TRBV6-2 or TRBV6-3 to TRBJ2-2; D may be TRBD2 (7 bases). This CDR3 has 15 residues. Deletions cut 2 bases from V and 5 bases from J, with 12 bases between. Germline CDR1 is MNHEY and CDR2 is SVGEGT. CDR3 loop: CASSYAGGQTGELFF. The CDR3 nucleotides are TGTGCCAGCAGTTACGCCGGGGGGCAAACCGGGGAGCTGTTTTTT.

This clonotype has at least ten counts. This chain uses TRBV6-2 or TRBV6-3 with TRBJ2-2; 8 bases are shared with TRBD1. Germline V gene lookup returns CDR1 MNHEY and CDR2 SVGEGT. This CDR3 is built from 17 residues. The trim removed 3 bases at V and 4 bases at J, leaving 10 bases unmatched. CDR3 DNA sequence: TGTGCCAGCAGTTATCTTTCGGGACAGGCGTCCACCGGGGAGCTGTTTTTT. Its translation is CASSYLSGQASTGELFF.

Only a few counts were recorded for this clonotype. This CDR3 is CASSPTEDRGLEAFF. DNA for the CDR3: TGTGCCAGCTCACCTACCGAGGACAGGGGGCTTGAAGCTTTCTTT. The V gene is TRBV18, the J gene TRBJ1-1; 11 bases map to TRBD1. There are 15 residues in the CDR3. CDR1 and CDR2 (germline): KGHSH, LQKENI. V dropped 3 bases and J dropped 7; count of bases not matched to a gene: 7.

V gene TRBV30 combines with J gene TRBJ1-6, with TRBD1 matching over 8 bases. The CDR3 sequence is 15 residues long. Germline V lookup: CDR1 GTSNPN, CDR2 SVGIG (reference sequence). Germline trimming cut 0 bases from V and 10 bases from J; bases unmatched to any gene: 8. The CDR3 reads CAWSVLRGLRSPLHF. In DNA, the CDR3 is TGTGCCTGGAGTGTACTCAGGGGGCTCAGGTCACCCCTCCACTTT.

The chain joins TRBV19 to TRBJ1-5, with 8 bases lining up with TRBD1. The CDR3 spans 15 residues. J gave up 4 bases and V 6 bases, and 8 bases lay outside the gene matches. Germline lookup yields CDR1 LNHDA and CDR2 SQIVND (reference sequence). The CDR3 DNA reads TGTGCCAGTAGGTATCCTGGACAGGGTAATCAGCCCCAGCATTTT. Its protein product is CASRYPGQGNQPQHF.

Many counts were recorded for this clonotype. V usage is TRBV5-1 and J usage is TRBJ2-7; no reliable D call. Germline values: CDR1 SGHRS, CDR2 YFSETQ. Between the trimmed V and J ends, which lost 4 bases and 7 bases, there was a span of 24 bases. This CDR3 is 16 amino acids long. The DNA of the CDR3 is TGCGCCAGCAGCCGATCGCCTGAAAAGCTACTGGTAGAGCAGTACTTC. It is translated as CASSRSPEKLLVEQYF.

There are many counts of this clonotype. V and J are TRBV11-2 and TRBJ2-7; TRBD2 might be the D (6 bases). The germline V gene has CDR1 SGHAT and CDR2 FQNNGV. V shed 1 base and J shed 3 bases, with 13 bases lying between them. The CDR3 is 15 residues long. The CDR3 region has the DNA TGTGCCAGCAGCTTAGTAGCGGCAGGGCACTACGAGCAGTACTTC. It encodes CASSLVAAGHYEQYF.

This clonotype was observed a handful of times. V is TRBV7-9 and J is TRBJ2-5; D is uncertain. From germline, CDR1 is SEHNR and CDR2 FQNEAQ (reference sequence). The V and J ends lost 2 bases and 0 bases respectively, with 7 bases between them. The CDR3 loop spans 14 amino acids. DNA of the CDR3: TGTGCCAGCAGCTTACTAGGGTACCAAGAGACCCAGTACTTC. This codes for CASSLLGYQETQYF.

This clonotype was detected ten times or more. The V gene is TRBV7-2, the J gene TRBJ2-1; 10 bases agree with TRBD2. V trimming: 0 bases; J trimming: 10 bases; junction bases outside the gene matches: 9. The CDR3 consists of 16 residues. Looked up from germline, CDR1 is SGHTA and CDR2 is FQGNSA. The chain's CDR3 is CASSLAGASGGIEQFF. DNA of the CDR3: TGTGCCAGCAGCTTAGCGGGGGCTAGCGGGGGCATCGAGCAGTTCTTC. Filled out from reference TRBV7-2 and TRBJ2-1, the complete variable domain reads GAGVSQSPSNKVTEKGKDVELRCDPISGHTALYWYRQSLGQGLEFLIYFQGNSAPDKSGLPSDRFSAERTGGSVSTLTIQRTQQEDSAVYLCASSLAGASGGIEQFFGPGTRLTVL.